The entry that follows covers one T cell receptor (beta chain) sequence. These data originate in a study of blood T cell repertoires in COVID-19. The wider study: Some COVID-19 samples were acute and others convalescent; all came from the United States, Italy and Spain. In each case, the material was cDNA or gDNA derived from T cells, B-cell-depleted T cells, or PBMCs.

Per the study methods: Amplifying reference gene primers gave estimates of nucleated cell counts. TCRdb's copy holds only in-frame clones and misses some; the assay was immunoSEQ multiplex PCR. That table is the source of V, J and clone size, and D and trimming were worked out from the DNA. The sample lists around 270,000 clones; 84% were seen once. The germline V gene has CDR1 LNHDA and CDR2 SQIVND (reference sequence). The CDR3 extends over 15 amino acids. Between the trimmed V and J ends, which lost 1 base and 7 bases, there was a span of 14 bases. The sequenced sample was peripheral blood. The source of this sequence is a woman aged 40 to 50 who had recovered from COVID-19. The V and J genes are TRBV19 and TRBJ1-5; D perhaps matches TRBD1 (6 bases). CDR3 sequence reads: CASSIVGGVLQPQHF. The CDR3 DNA sequence: TGTGCCAGTAGTATAGTAGGGGGGGTATTACAGCCCCAGCATTTT.